This T cell receptor (beta chain) appears in the sequencing data of a study of blood T cell repertoires in COVID-19. For the study at large: Whether acute or convalescent, the COVID-19 samples came from the United States, Italy and Spain.

Assay: immunoSEQ multiplex PCR; the TCRdb copy retains only in-frame clones and omits some. The data show roughly 70,000 clones, around 75% seen once. This clonotype was obtained from a man between 65 and 80 years old with acute or convalescent COVID-19. The sequenced sample consisted of peripheral blood.

The CDR3 is CASSQHTGTEQYF. DNA of the CDR3: TGTGCCAGCAGCCAACACACAGGGACCGAGCAGTACTTC. The chain links TRBV3-1 (or the pseudogene TRBV3-2) to TRBJ2-7; D possibly corresponds to TRBD1 (6 bases). CDR3 length: 13 residues. CDR1 LGHDT and CDR2 YNNKEL come from the germline V gene (reference sequence). V gave up 2 bases and J gave up 6 bases, with 11 bases separating them.